This record looks at one TCR beta chain sequence and its context. These data are taken from a study of T cell changes during pregnancy in multiple sclerosis. Germline V gene lookup returns CDR1 SNHLY and CDR2 FYNNEI. J gave up 3 bases and V 4 bases, and 6 bases lay outside the gene matches. This CDR3 has 16 residues. Sequencing was performed with immunoSEQ multiplex PCR; in TCRdb, only in-frame clones are kept and a portion is missing. The sample includes tens of thousands of clones, 80% to 95% of them seen just once. The source was peripheral blood, collected before pregnancy. The rearrangement links TRBV2 to TRBJ1-1, with 12 bases lining up with TRBD1. The sequence derives from a female donor with multiple sclerosis, enrolled in a pregnancy study. CDR3 in DNA: TGTGCCAGCAGTGGGGGACAGGGGGCAACCGACACTGAAGCTTTCTTT. Translated, it gives CASSGGQGATDTEAFF.